One and the same sample provided the 27 T cell receptor beta chains below, sequenced in a study of blood T cell repertoires in COVID-19. Clones were sequenced by immunoSEQ multiplex PCR, and TCRdb holds only the in-frame ones, with some missing. The data contain roughly 140,000 clones, more than 85% of them singletons. What was sequenced was peripheral blood. The receptors here all came from a woman between 65 and 79 years old with acute or convalescent COVID-19.

The V gene is TRBV7-8, the J gene TRBJ1-5, with D perhaps matching TRBD1 (5 bases). This CDR3 is built from 14 residues. The germline V gene encodes CDR1 SGHVS and CDR2 FQNEAQ. The V and J ends lost 0 bases and 6 bases respectively, with 9 bases between them. CDR3 DNA sequence: TGTGCCAGCAGCTTAGCCATTGGGGCTCAGCCCCAGCATTTT. Its translation is CASSLAIGAQPQHF.

The chain links TRBV4-2 to TRBJ2-1, with 10 bases aligning to TRBD2. Germline loops: CDR1 LGHNA, CDR2 YNFKEQ. This CDR3 spans 17 amino acids. V was pared by 2 bases and J by 7 bases, with 11 bases of the junction left unmatched. CDR3 sequence: CASSQTQGNSGGNEQFF. In DNA form, the CDR3 reads TGTGCCAGCAGCCAAACACAGGGTAATAGCGGGGGGAATGAGCAGTTCTTC.

This rearrangement joins TRBV18 to TRBJ2-3; no reliable D call. CDR1 is KGHSH, CDR2 LQKENI, per germline. This CDR3 is built from 14 residues. V gave up 4 bases and J gave up 1 base, with 9 bases separating them. In nucleotides, the CDR3 is TGTGCCAGCTCACTACTCCCTCGCACAGATACGCAGTATTTT. Translated: CASSLLPRTDTQYF.

The chain uses TRBV2 and TRBJ1-1; possible D gene TRBD1, 5 bases. CDR3 length: 16 amino acids. V was trimmed by 8 bases and J by 0 bases, leaving 19 bases between them. Germline CDR1 SNHLY, CDR2 FYNNEI. CDR3 coding DNA: TGTGCCAGCGGAACCCAAGAAACAGGTTTGAACACTGAAGCTTTCTTT. Amino acid sequence: CASGTQETGLNTEAFF.

The chain combines TRBV5-6 with TRBJ1-2; D is uncertain. The ends were cut back, 1 base at V and 1 base at J, with 2 bases in the middle. Germline V gene sequence: CDR1 SGHDT, CDR2 YYEEEE. This CDR3 has 12 amino acids. Written as DNA, the CDR3 is TGTGCCAGCAGCTTGCGTAACTATGGCTACACCTTC. It is translated as CASSLRNYGYTF.

V and J are TRBV4-1 and TRBJ2-5, with D possibly being TRBD2 (6 bases). V lost 5 bases to trimming and J lost 1 base, with 14 bases between them. This CDR3 region has 15 residues. Germline CDR1 MGHRA, CDR2 YSYEKL. CDR3 amino acids: CASSFRDSFQETQYF. CDR3 sequence (DNA): TGCGCCAGCAGCTTTAGGGACTCCTTCCAAGAGACCCAGTACTTC.

This chain joins TRBV6-5 and TRBJ1-2; 7 bases align to TRBD1. CDR3 length: 13 residues. V was clipped by 2 bases and J by 8 bases; unmatched bases: 5. CDR1 is MNHEY, CDR2 SVGAGI, per germline. Here the CDR3 DNA reads TGTGCCAGCAGTTACGGGCAGGGGGTCGGCTACACCTTC. Encoded protein: CASSYGQGVGYTF.

This clone has a handful of counts. The chain links TRBV28 to TRBJ2-7; tentatively, D is TRBD1 (6 bases). The CDR3 covers 14 residues. V was shortened by 2 bases and J by 2 bases, with 10 bases between the two germline ends. CDR1 and CDR2 from the germline V gene are MDHEN and SYDVKM. The CDR3 DNA sequence: TGTGCCAGCAGTTTAACCCAGGGGACCTACGAGCAGTACGTC. It is translated as CASSLTQGTYEQYV.

The rearrangement uses TRBV7-9 and TRBJ1-5, with a possible D match to TRBD1 (5 bases). The germline V and J ends were trimmed by 1 base and 4 bases, with 11 bases remaining between them. CDR3 size: 15 residues. Per the germline V gene, CDR1 is SEHNR and CDR2 is FQNEAQ (reference sequence). CDR3 in amino acids: CASSLGQGRNQPQHF. CDR3 bases: TGTGCCAGCAGCTTAGGTCAGGGAAGGAATCAGCCCCAGCATTTT.

The CDR3 spells CASSLGQGHTGELFF. The CDR3 DNA reads as TGCGCCAGCAGCCTGGGACAGGGACACACCGGGGAGCTGTTTTTT. This chain uses TRBV5-1 with TRBJ2-2; 9 bases fit TRBD1. The germline gives CDR1 SGHRS, CDR2 YFSETQ. V trimming: 4 bases; J trimming: 3 bases; junction bases outside the gene matches: 4. This CDR3 is 15 amino acids long.

This sequence joins TRBV15 and TRBJ1-2; 7 nucleotides agree with TRBD1. V gave up 5 bases and J gave up 7 bases; unmatched junction bases: 7. Germline loops: CDR1 LNHNV, CDR2 YYDKDF (reference sequence). The CDR3 contains 13 residues. The DNA for the CDR3 is TGTGCCACCAGCCCACAGGGGACGTTTGGCTACACCTTC. Its protein product is CATSPQGTFGYTF. Full variable domain (outside the CDR3, taken from reference TRBV15 and TRBJ1-2): DAMVIQNPRYQVTQFGKPVTLSCSQTLNHNVMYWYQQKSSQAPKLLFHYYDKDFNNEADTPDNFQSRRPNTSFCFLDIRSPGLGDTAMYLCATSPQGTFGYTFGSGTRLTVV.

V and J are TRBV7-8 and TRBJ2-1, with D tentatively TRBD2 (6 bases). Germline values: CDR1 SGHVS, CDR2 FQNEAQ. This CDR3 has 20 residues. Trimming cost V 1 base and J 2 bases, with 24 bases left between them. The CDR3 sequence is CASSLDSRRAPLKAYNEQFF. For the CDR3, the DNA is TGTGCCAGCAGCTTAGATTCGCGGAGGGCGCCGCTGAAGGCCTACAATGAGCAGTTCTTC.

The chain carries TRBV6-4 and TRBJ2-1; 14 bases fit TRBD2. Looked up from germline, CDR1 is MRHNA and CDR2 is SNTAGT. J was trimmed by 7 bases and V by 0 bases; bases with no gene match: 5. The CDR3 has 17 amino acids. As DNA, the CDR3 is TGTGCCAGCAGTGACTCGAGACTAGCGGGGGGGCTGAATGAGCAGTTCTTC. Protein product: CASSDSRLAGGLNEQFF.

The V gene is TRBV6-5, the J gene TRBJ2-5; 7 bases align to TRBD2. The length of the CDR3 is 16 residues. The trim removed 0 bases at V and 4 bases at J, leaving 8 bases unmatched. Germline V gene lookup returns CDR1 MNHEY and CDR2 SVGAGI. The CDR3 nucleotides are TGTGCCAGCAGTTACTCATGGGACTACCAGGGAGAGACCCAGTACTTC. Protein sequence: CASSYSWDYQGETQYF.

V gene TRBV4-1 combines with J gene TRBJ1-1, with a possible D match to TRBD1 (6 bases). Per germline, CDR1 MGHRA and CDR2 YSYEKL. V was pared by 0 bases and J by 6 bases, with 29 bases between. The CDR3 extends over 20 amino acids. The CDR3 here is CASSQEKLGGQRFGMAEAFF. The CDR3 coding sequence is TGCGCCAGCAGCCAAGAAAAGCTGGGGGGGCAACGGTTCGGGATGGCTGAAGCTTTCTTT.

The V gene is TRBV5-1, the J gene TRBJ1-1, with a tentative D call TRBD1 (6 bases). The CDR3 loop spans 14 amino acids. Trimming stripped 1 base from V and 4 bases from J, with 11 bases between. Germline values: CDR1 SGHRS, CDR2 YFSETQ. The CDR3 bases are TGCGCCAGCAGCTTGAACAGGGTAAGCACTGAAGCTTTCTTT. It codes for CASSLNRVSTEAFF.

The rearrangement links TRBV16 to TRBJ1-3; D is ambiguous. This CDR3 region has 15 residues. Germline loops: CDR1 KGHSY, CDR2 FQNENV. Trimming took 1 base from V and 4 from J, leaving 11 bases between them. The CDR3 here is CASSQYRGAGNTIYF. CDR3 in DNA: TGTGCCAGCAGCCAATATCGGGGAGCCGGAAACACCATATATTTT.

The V call is TRBV28, the J call TRBJ2-5; 9 bases are shared with TRBD1. There are 13 residues in the CDR3. Trimming removed 4 bases from V and 5 bases from J; junction bases left unmatched: 2. CDR1 MDHEN and CDR2 SYDVKM come from the germline V gene. CDR3 nucleotides: TGTGCCAGCAGTTCCACAGGGGGCGAGACCCAGTACTTC. This translates into CASSSTGGETQYF.

The V gene is TRBV27, the J gene TRBJ1-6; D is unclear. V lost 4 bases, J lost 9 bases, and 13 bases lay in between. CDR3 length: 14 residues. Germline-derived CDR1 and CDR2 are MNHEY and SMNVEV (reference sequence). The CDR3 DNA reads TGTGCCAGCAGTTCGCCGAGTCTAGTTTCACCCCTCCACTTT. Translated: CASSSPSLVSPLHF.

The genes are TRBV3-1 (or the pseudogene TRBV3-2) and TRBJ2-7; TRBD1 agrees at 7 bases. CDR3 length: 16 amino acids. V trimming: 4 bases; J trimming: 1 base; junction bases outside the gene matches: 10. The germline CDR1 and CDR2 sequences are LGHDT and YNNKEL (reference sequence). CDR3 in amino acids: CASSPSEGADSYEQYF. The CDR3 region has the DNA TGTGCCAGCAGCCCATCTGAGGGGGCCGATTCCTACGAGCAGTACTTC.

This clone was picked up many times. The CDR3 loop is CASSVEGDQPQHF. The CDR3 DNA is TGTGCCAGCAGCGTAGAGGGGGATCAGCCCCAGCATTTT. This sequence joins TRBV9 and TRBJ1-5; D might be TRBD1 (6 bases). CDR3 length: 13 residues. CDR1 SGDLS and CDR2 YYNGEE come from the germline V gene. V was clipped by 0 bases and J by 5 bases, with 6 bases between them.

J is TRBJ2-3 and V is TRBV5-1; D possibly corresponds to TRBD2 (6 bases). The V and J ends lost 4 bases and 3 bases respectively, with 18 bases between them. CDR1 is SGHRS, CDR2 YFSETQ, per germline. This CDR3 is built from 16 residues. DNA of the CDR3: TGCGCCAGCAGCCTAGAACTCGGGCGGGATACAGATACGCAGTATTTT. Amino acids: CASSLELGRDTDTQYF. The whole variable domain, remainder taken from reference TRBV5-1 and TRBJ2-3, is KAGVTQTPRYLIKTRGQQVTLSCSPISGHRSVSWYQQTPGQGLQFLFEYFSETQRNKGNFPGRFSGRQFSNSRSEMNVSTLELGDSALYLCASSLELGRDTDTQYFGPGTRLTVL.

This clone has only one observation. The V gene is TRBV2, the J gene TRBJ2-3; maybe TRBD1 (6 bases). Per germline, CDR1 SNHLY and CDR2 FYNNEI. The CDR3 spans 15 residues. V lost 6 bases, J lost 4 bases, and 17 bases lay in between. The CDR3 reads CASRQETGSADTQYF. CDR3 DNA sequence: TGTGCCAGCAGGCAGGAGACAGGTTCAGCAGATACGCAGTATTTT.

This clone came up a few times. The rearrangement links TRBV6-1 to TRBJ1-3, with 7 bases fitting TRBD1. Trimming took 4 bases from V and 4 from J; bases not matched to a gene: 10. Germline values: CDR1 MNHNS, CDR2 SASEGT. The CDR3 extends over 16 amino acids. The CDR3 loop reads CASSGARGQGGNTIYF. The CDR3 DNA reads TGTGCCAGCAGTGGGGCGAGGGGGCAGGGGGGAAACACCATATATTTT.

The chain is built from TRBV7-2 and TRBJ1-2, with a tentative D call TRBD1 (5 bases). The CDR3 totals 17 residues. V was shortened by 1 base and J by 2 bases, with 17 bases between the two germline ends. Germline CDR1 is SGHTA and CDR2 is FQGNSA. The chain's CDR3 is CASSLVYSRGENYGYTF. CDR3 DNA: TGTGCCAGCAGCTTAGTGTACAGCCGGGGGGAAAACTATGGCTACACCTTC.

The rearrangement joins TRBV5-1 to TRBJ1-3; D is perhaps TRBD1 (5 bases). Deletions cut 4 bases from V and 0 bases from J, with 8 bases between. CDR1 and CDR2 from the germline V gene are SGHRS and YFSETQ. This CDR3 spans 14 amino acids. CDR3 region: CASSVDNSGNTIYF. The CDR3 coding sequence is TGCGCCAGCAGCGTGGACAACTCTGGAAACACCATATATTTT.

This chain connects TRBV27 to TRBJ1-1, with D unresolved. Germline V gives CDR1 MNHEY, CDR2 SMNVEV (reference sequence). CDR3 size: 13 residues. V was trimmed by 5 bases and J by 6 bases, leaving 13 bases between them. The CDR3 region is CASSLHRGSEAFF. Written as DNA, the CDR3 is TGTGCCAGCAGTCTCCATCGAGGGTCTGAAGCTTTCTTT.